This T cell receptor (beta chain) is drawn from a study of cytomegalovirus exposure and HLA in healthy donors (dated by TCRdb to 2017 to 2019). Broadly, across the study: In an earlier analysis of roughly 500 of the donors, under 300 Gb of sequence data and 95 million to 130 million unique TCR beta sequences from 150 million to 200 million T cells were reported. Around 320 gigabases of sequencing data and 78 million or so unique TCR sequences were included in an early release covering under 650 HLA-typed donors. Of the approximately 400 genotyped donors, roughly 76% were placed in the genetic ancestry cluster associated with self-reported Caucasian donors. Along with the roughly 710-subject first cohort, a separate validation cohort of 120 different subjects was used. Among over 350 genotyped donors of the cohort, an average of around 240,000 unique TCR beta nucleotide sequences were sequenced per donor, 15% to 20% of them non-productive. Several DR-DQ haplotypes were handled as single units for association and clustering because linkage in the cohort was strong. The study aimed to test whether cataloging public T cell receptors could reveal signatures of past pathogen exposure. Typing coverage differed by locus: A, B, C, DRB1 and DQB1 were typed in roughly 629-640 donors, DQA1 in around 500, DPA1 in roughly 590, and DPB1 in around 490. The later analysis used no new phenotypic data to find candidate immune exposures, relying instead on TCR beta sequences and their occurrence across donors. A later analysis re-examined previously published TCR beta repertoires from 610 or so donors and added high-resolution HLA genotyping to investigate patterns of TCR occurrence. To predict cytomegalovirus infection status, the study brought together high-throughput TCR immunosequencing, statistical association of individual TCRs with disease status, and machine learning. A later genetic analysis took genome-wide SNP genotypes for about 65% of the roughly 670 donors and used that subset as a discovery cohort. Both class I and class II loci were covered by HLA typing, at four-digit resolution. All discovery cohort repertoires had been generated on a single sequencing platform. Alongside the repertoire data, information on donor age, sex, ethnicity and CMV serostatus was compiled. In an earlier analysis of around 540 of the donors, high-throughput TCR beta sequencing was used to judge whether each TCR beta V gene segment behaved as functional or pseudogenic. The study used immunosequencing to profile the T cell repertoires of 670 or so subjects and linked those repertoires to cytomegalovirus serostatus.

Results and caveats for the whole study, not just this receptor: In vitro tests confirmed that a few of the cytomegalovirus-associated TCR beta chains recognize cytomegalovirus antigens. A further reported finding was that TCR beta sequences accurately predicted the HLA-A and HLA-B alleles for most subjects in the first cohort. According to a later analysis, most CMV-associated TCR beta chains appeared to be HLA-restricted, and the HLA associations seemed to be driven largely by CMV exposure. An earlier analysis of around 600 of the donors showed that most TCR beta V segments appeared in productive rearrangements either about 87% or about 30% of the time, which broadly matched IMGT annotations. According to a later analysis, TCR association rates differed among HLA loci, with DRB1 alleles showing the most associated TCRs and HLA-C alleles showing the fewest. Linkage disequilibrium might explain the correlated functional status among segregating V segments, but an unknown experimental factor could not be excluded. In a later analysis, about 16,000 TCR beta sequences were associated with specific HLA alleles at a false discovery rate of 0.05. Most TCR sequences were seen in very few donors, while some public TCRs were found in many individuals. Cytomegalovirus status was reported to be diagnosed by the classifier with high specificity and sensitivity in both the original and validation cohorts. The earlier analysis of nearly 600 of the donors excluded roughly 17 rarely observed V segments, including chromosome 9 orphons, because counts were too low. Because the 87-base-pair reads could not distinguish some IMGT-functional V segments, including TRBV6-2 and TRBV6-3, those segments were excluded. The only immune exposure information available for the cohort was CMV serostatus. According to the authors, the approach could potentially be generalized to other disease states and immunological phenotypes. Because HLA typing was unavailable for some donors at each locus, only the typed subset was used in association tests. A later genetic analysis associated a missense DCLRE1C variant with V-gene and J-gene trimming of TCR beta chains, and an independent cohort replicated the association. In the study, about 150 TCR beta chains were listed as associated with cytomegalovirus. In a later analysis, HLA-associated TCR beta chains showed more clonal expansion and lower generation probabilities than non-associated chains that were equally common. When HLA alleles, especially DR and DQ, strongly co-occurred, attributing TCR associations to individual alleles was difficult. Compared with the roughly 710-donor mean, donors in an Asian-associated ancestry cluster had fewer N-insertions in productive TCRs, according to a later genetic analysis. Several of the top co-occurrence clusters appeared to be linked to parvovirus B19, influenza, CMV and Epstein-Barr virus, according to a later analysis. This cohort had only TCR beta chains sequenced, and the lack of alpha or paired-chain data limited which features could be detected. The presence/absence analyses assumed that sequencing depth was roughly uniform across donors, and that assumption may not be true. A group of highly shared sequence variants was considered likely to be a technical artifact of the sequencing pipeline.

The cohort was made up of approximately 670 healthy bone marrow donors. Cohort members were all nominally healthy when sampled, although unrecorded immune exposures were likely present. The donor tested CMV seropositive and was one of the 289 seropositive cohort members. A peripheral blood sample was collected from each donor, and TCR beta sequencing was performed on peripheral blood mononuclear cells. Genomic DNA was extracted from the blood cell samples with the Qiagen DNeasy Blood Extraction Kit. Library method: the immunoSEQ multiplex PCR assay. A mixture of 60 forward primers for TCR Vbeta segments and 13 reverse primers for TCR Jbeta segments was used in the multiplex PCR. The CDR3 region of rearranged TCR beta genes was amplified from genomic DNA by a multiplex PCR assay. On the Illumina HiSeq System, the amplified TCR beta libraries were sequenced as 87-base-pair reads. The source study handled its data this way. Across the 670 or so repertoires, a later analysis counted tens of millions of unique TCR beta chains, around 11 million of which were shared by at least two donors. To remove PCR and sequencing errors, raw reads were error-corrected and collapsed into unique sequences using a nearest-neighbor algorithm that merged closely related sequences. CDR3 sequences were aligned to IMGT reference sequences to assign V, D and J gene segments. Each retained sequence needed at least a six-nucleotide match to both a V gene segment and a J gene segment. A rearrangement counted as productive if the CDR3 had no stop codons and remained in frame with V and J, and every other rearrangement counted as non-productive. Following IMGT convention, CDR3 was defined as the stretch from the second conserved V-encoded cysteine up to the conserved J-encoded phenylalanine. Sequences without an unambiguous match to a single V gene segment were excluded from the earlier analysis of a few hundred of the donors. In an earlier analysis of approximately 560 of the donors, a V segment was called functional when productive rearrangements were above 56.7%, and segregating when the standard deviation between donors exceeded 5%. A statistical classification framework was built for diagnosing cytomegalovirus status from the catalog of TCR beta chain sequences. A later analysis assigned V and J genes by comparing TCR nucleotide sequences with IMGT/GENE-DB human TR gene sequences. Using the TCRdist pipeline, a later analysis assigned CDR3 sequences along with most-parsimonious VDJ recombination scenarios. A later analysis defined each TCR beta chain by its CDR3 amino acid sequence plus V-gene family, and excluded reads lacking a unique V-gene family. In a later analysis, 450 to 600 highly shared, low-generation-probability nucleotide sequences were removed to address suspected cross-contamination and a sequencing artifact. In a later analysis, a clonal expansion index for each public chain was calculated from normalized within-repertoire ranks of inferred template counts. In a later analysis, generation probabilities were computed with a VDJ recombination model fitted to out-of-frame rearrangements, and the resulting probabilities were checked against IGoR. In a later analysis, hypergeometric tests were used to score TCR-TCR, TCR-HLA and TCR-CMV co-occurrence, with a repertoire-size bias correction applied to TCR pairs. False discovery rates were estimated in a later analysis by permuting HLA or CMV assignments 20 times. In a later analysis, co-occurring TCRs were grouped with DBSCAN, and TCRdist sequence similarity was added when clustering was performed within HLA-allele-positive subsets. Co-occurrence clustering excluded repertoires with fewer than 30,000 or more than 120,000 public chains, plus five with anomalous nucleotide sharing. As stored in TCRdb, this immuneACCESS dataset retains in-frame rearrangements with V and J assigned. A fraction of the clones does not appear; measured against another copy, unresolved V genes explain less than half of the discrepancy, and the remainder lacks a known reason. V and J calls and clone size are copied from that table; D and trimming were computed from the DNA. The sample has some 87,000 clones on record, under 85% of them singletons. Together, the top ten hold less than 25% of the sample.

This clone was observed a handful of times. Its antigen is still unknown. No base-level quality is on record; no much larger clone is a single base apart. The CDR3 contains 15 residues, cysteine and phenylalanine counted. CDR3 DNA is the only sequence kept; it has 45 bases, read in frame from the first base. The trim is 5 bases for V and 11 bases for J, with a gap of 24 bases between the germline ends. CDR1 and CDR2 are drawn from the germline V gene (reference sequence): SEHNR, FQNEAQ. The sequence was collected from a middle-aged woman in good health and CMV-seropositive. Sequencing was done on a sample of PBMCs. The chain employs TRBV7-9 and TRBJ1-1, with a weak D call of TRBD1 (5 bases match). The nucleotide sequence is TGTGCCAGCAGCGTTAATACAGGTTTTCGGGTGGAGGCTTTCTTT. This encodes CASSVNTGFRVEAFF.